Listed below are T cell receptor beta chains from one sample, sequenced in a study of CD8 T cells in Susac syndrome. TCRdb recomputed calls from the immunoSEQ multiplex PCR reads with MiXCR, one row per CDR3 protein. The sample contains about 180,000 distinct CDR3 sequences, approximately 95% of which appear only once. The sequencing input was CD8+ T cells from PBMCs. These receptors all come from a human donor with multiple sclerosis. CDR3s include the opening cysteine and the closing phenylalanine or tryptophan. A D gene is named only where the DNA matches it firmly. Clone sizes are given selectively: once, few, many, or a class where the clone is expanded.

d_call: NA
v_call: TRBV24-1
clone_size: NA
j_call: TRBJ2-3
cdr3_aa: CATSEGSRGEGTDTQYF
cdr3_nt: TGTGCCACCAGTGAAGGGAGCAGGGGAGAGGGCACAGATACGCAGTATTTT

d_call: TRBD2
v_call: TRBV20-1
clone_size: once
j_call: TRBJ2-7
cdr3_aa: CSARGSQRGGPYEQYF
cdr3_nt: TGCAGTGCTAGAGGCTCCCAGCGGGGGGGTCCCTACGAGCAGTACTTC

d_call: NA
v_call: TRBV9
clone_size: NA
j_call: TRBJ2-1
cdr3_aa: CASSVYEKGASSYNEQFF
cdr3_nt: TGTGCCAGCAGCGTCTACGAGAAGGGCGCCAGCTCCTACAATGAGCAGTTCTTC

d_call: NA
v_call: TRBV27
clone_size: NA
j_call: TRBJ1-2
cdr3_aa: CASSAGTLGGGYTF
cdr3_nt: TGTGCCAGCAGTGCCGGGACACTTGGAGGTGGCTACACCTTC

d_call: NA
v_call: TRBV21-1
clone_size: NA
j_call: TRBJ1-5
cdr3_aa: CASGPIIKDWPQHF
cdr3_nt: TGTGCCAGCGGACCGATAATTAAGGATTGGCCCCAGCATTTT

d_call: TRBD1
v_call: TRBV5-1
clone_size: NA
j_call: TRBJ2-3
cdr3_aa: CASSLSTGGTDTQYF
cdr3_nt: TGCGCCAGCAGCTTGTCGACAGGGGGCACAGATACGCAGTATTTT

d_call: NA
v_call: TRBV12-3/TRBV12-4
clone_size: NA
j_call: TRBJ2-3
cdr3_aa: CASSFVPGTDTQYF
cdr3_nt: TGTGCCAGCAGTTTCGTGCCGGGGACAGATACGCAGTATTTT

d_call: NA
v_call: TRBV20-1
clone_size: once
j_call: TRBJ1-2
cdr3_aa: CSARNGGLGYTF
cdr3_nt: TGCAGTGCTAGAAATGGGGGTTTGGGGTACACCTTC

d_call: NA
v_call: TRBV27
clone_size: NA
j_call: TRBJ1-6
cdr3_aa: CASMDAYNSPLHF
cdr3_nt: TGTGCCAGCATGGATGCGTATAATTCACCCCTCCACTTT

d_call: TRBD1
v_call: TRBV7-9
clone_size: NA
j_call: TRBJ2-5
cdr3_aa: CASSPDRVGETQYF
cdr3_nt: TGTGCCAGCAGCCCGGACAGGGTTGGGGAGACCCAGTACTTC

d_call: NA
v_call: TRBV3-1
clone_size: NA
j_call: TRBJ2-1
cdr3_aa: CASSPYGYQGEQFF
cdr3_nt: TGTGCCAGCAGCCCCTACGGCTACCAGGGTGAGCAGTTCTTC

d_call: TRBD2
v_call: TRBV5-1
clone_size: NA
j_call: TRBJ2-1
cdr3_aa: CASSFGLGGKEQFF
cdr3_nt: TGCGCCAGCAGCTTTGGATTGGGGGGGAAGGAGCAGTTCTTC

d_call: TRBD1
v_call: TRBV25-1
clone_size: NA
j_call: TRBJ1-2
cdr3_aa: CASSGAGTAYGYTF
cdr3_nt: TGTGCCAGCAGTGGGGCTGGGACAGCTTATGGCTACACCTTC

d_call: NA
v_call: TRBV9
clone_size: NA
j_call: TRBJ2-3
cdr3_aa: CASSVGRGGRDTQYF
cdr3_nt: TGTGCCAGCAGCGTAGGTAGAGGGGGGAGAGATACGCAGTATTTT

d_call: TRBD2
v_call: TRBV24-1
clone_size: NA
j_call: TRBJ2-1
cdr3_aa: CATRDSGSYNEQFF
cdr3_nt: TGTGCCACCAGGGATAGCGGGAGCTACAATGAGCAGTTCTTC

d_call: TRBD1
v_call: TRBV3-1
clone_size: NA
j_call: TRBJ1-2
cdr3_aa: CASHGQGVYGCTF
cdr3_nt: TGTGCCAGCCACGGACAGGGAGTGTACGGCTGCACCTTC

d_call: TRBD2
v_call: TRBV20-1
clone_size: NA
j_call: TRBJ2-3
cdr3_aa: CSASYLSGLSTDTQYF
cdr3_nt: TGCAGTGCTAGTTATCTATCGGGACTAAGCACAGATACGCAGTATTTT

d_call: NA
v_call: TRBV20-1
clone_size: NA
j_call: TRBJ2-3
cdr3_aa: CSAPHDGAITDTQYF
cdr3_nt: TGCAGTGCTCCCCACGACGGGGCGATCACAGATACGCAGTATTTT

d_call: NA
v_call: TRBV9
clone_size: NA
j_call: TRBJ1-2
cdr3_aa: CASSVGQVGYGYTF
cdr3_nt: TGTGCCAGCAGCGTAGGCCAGGTCGGGTATGGCTACACCTTC

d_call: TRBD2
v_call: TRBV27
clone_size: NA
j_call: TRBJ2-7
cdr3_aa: CASSEGGAHEQYF
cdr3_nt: TGTGCCAGCAGTGAGGGAGGGGCCCACGAGCAGTACTTC

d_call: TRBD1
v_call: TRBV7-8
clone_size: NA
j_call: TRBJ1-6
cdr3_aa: CASSTTRDRDNSPLHF
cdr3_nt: TGTGCCAGCAGCACTACCCGGGACAGAGATAATTCACCCCTCCACTTT

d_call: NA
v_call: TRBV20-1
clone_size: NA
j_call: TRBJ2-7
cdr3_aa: CSAREAGTDYEQYF
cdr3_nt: TGCAGTGCTAGAGAAGCCGGGACCGATTACGAGCAGTACTTC